This T cell receptor (beta chain) comes out of a study of breast tumors, draining lymph nodes, adjacent tissues. The length of the CDR3 is 15 residues. Looked up from germline, CDR1 is SGHTA and CDR2 is FQGNSA. The V end was cut by 1 base, the J end by 2 bases, with 11 bases between. TCRdb re-derived calls from the multiplex PCR reads in MiXCR, one entry per CDR3 protein. Among fewer than 85,000 distinct CDR3 sequences, approximately 20% were seen once, and the ten largest hold about 2.2%. Study-level points and caveats: Tumor TCR diversity was below lymph nodes but above nontumor tissue. Most tumor T cells seemingly derive from lymph node, then expand in tumor.

This clonotype was seen at least ten times. Its specificity is not known. Samples came from axillary lymph nodes draining the breast cancer. This receptor was taken from a female donor with breast cancer. Some clones in this sample may be carry-over from other donors' samples. Sequenced: axillary lymph node tissue. V gene TRBV7-2 combines with J gene TRBJ1-2; a possible D gene is TRBD1 (6 bases). The CDR3 spells CASSLVSGQNYGYTF. The CDR3 DNA is TGTGCCAGCAGCTTAGTCTCTGGACAGAACTATGGCTACACCTTC.